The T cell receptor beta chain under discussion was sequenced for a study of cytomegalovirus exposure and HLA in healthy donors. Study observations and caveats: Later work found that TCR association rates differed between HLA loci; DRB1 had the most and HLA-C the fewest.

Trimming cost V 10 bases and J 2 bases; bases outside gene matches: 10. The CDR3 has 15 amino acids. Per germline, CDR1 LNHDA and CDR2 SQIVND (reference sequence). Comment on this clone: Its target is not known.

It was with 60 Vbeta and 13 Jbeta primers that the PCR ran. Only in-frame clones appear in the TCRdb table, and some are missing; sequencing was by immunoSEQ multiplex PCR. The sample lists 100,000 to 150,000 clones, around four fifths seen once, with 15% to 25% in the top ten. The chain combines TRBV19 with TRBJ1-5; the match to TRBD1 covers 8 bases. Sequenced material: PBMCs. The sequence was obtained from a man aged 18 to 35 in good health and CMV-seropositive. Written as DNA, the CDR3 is TGTGCCACTATACCAGGGGGCAAAGGCAATCAGCCCCAGCATTTT. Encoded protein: CATIPGGKGNQPQHF.